One sample yielded the 15 T cell receptor beta chains listed below, sequenced in a study of blood T cell repertoires in COVID-19. The repertoire was sequenced with immunoSEQ multiplex PCR; TCRdb's copy has only in-frame clones and lacks some. This table holds fewer than 350,000 clones, more than 70% found once. The sequenced material came from PBMCs or T cells enriched from blood (not recorded which). These receptors came from a woman aged 55-69 years in a cohort exposed to, infected with or recovered from COVID-19 (not recorded which).

The chain joins TRBV2 to TRBJ1-5, with 7 bases matching TRBD1. Germline assignment: CDR1 SNHLY and CDR2 FYNNEI. The CDR3 covers 14 residues. The J segment lost 6 bases and the V segment lost 3 bases, leaving 5 bases of the junction unmatched. The CDR3 nucleotides read TGTGCCAGCAGTGAGACAGGGTGGGGTCAGCCCCAGCATTTT. This encodes CASSETGWGQPQHF.

V usage is TRBV6-1 and J usage is TRBJ1-6; D is uncertain. Deletions cut 3 bases from V and 7 bases from J, with 7 bases between. The CDR3 contains 13 residues. Germline V CDR1 and CDR2: MNHNS, SASEGT. The CDR3 protein is CASSEVRNSPLHF. The CDR3 region has the DNA TGTGCCAGCAGTGAGGTCCGGAATTCACCCCTCCACTTT.

The V and J genes are TRBV11-2 and TRBJ2-5; the match to TRBD1 covers 7 bases. V lost 1 base, J lost 2 bases, and 4 bases stayed unmatched. Germline V CDR1 and CDR2: SGHAT, FQNNGV. This CDR3 comprises 15 residues. The CDR3 spells CASSLGDRPQETQYF. Here the CDR3 DNA reads TGTGCCAGCAGCTTAGGGGACAGACCACAAGAGACCCAGTACTTC.

This chain connects TRBV7-3 to TRBJ2-3, with a weak D call TRBD1 (6 bases). CDR3 length equals 15 residues. Germline V gives CDR1 SGHTA, CDR2 FQGTGA. With 5 bases removed from V and 0 bases from J, the gap between germline ends came to 12 bases. The CDR3, as DNA: TGTGCCAGCAGCCCCAGGGGAGTCAGCACAGATACGCAGTATTTT. This sequence encodes CASSPRGVSTDTQYF.

The V gene is TRBV9, the J gene TRBJ2-7, with D maybe TRBD2 (7 bases). The CDR3 is made up of 13 amino acids. With 4 bases removed from V and 6 bases from J, the gap between germline ends came to 14 bases. The germline V gene encodes CDR1 SGDLS and CDR2 YYNGEE. CDR3 residues: CASSPGRDTEQYF. Here the CDR3 DNA reads TGTGCCAGCAGCCCGGGGAGGGACACCGAGCAGTACTTC. Looking up the rest from reference TRBV9 and TRBJ2-7 gives the full variable domain: DSGVTQTPKHLITATGQRVTLRCSPRSGDLSVYWYQQSLDQGLQFLIQYYNGEERAKGNILERFSAQQFPDLHSELNLSSLELGDSALYFCASSPGRDTEQYFGPGTRLTVT.

The chain couples TRBV19 to TRBJ1-4; D perhaps matches TRBD1 (5 bases). In germline, CDR1 is LNHDA, CDR2 SQIVND (reference sequence). The V and J ends lost 9 bases and 5 bases respectively, with 31 bases between them. This CDR3 has 19 amino acids. For the CDR3, the DNA is TGTGCCAGCCTCGGGACTCGGGGTGACTATCGGCGCCGGAATGAAAAACTGTTTTTT. This encodes CASLGTRGDYRRRNEKLFF.

This clone was found once. The chain combines TRBV19 with TRBJ2-2; 9 bases agree with TRBD2. J gave up 6 bases and V 3 bases, and 8 bases lay outside the gene matches. CDR3 size: 16 residues. CDR1 LNHDA and CDR2 SQIVND come from the germline V gene (reference sequence). For the CDR3, the DNA is TGTGCCAGTAGTATGGGGACTAGCCCAATCGCCGGGGAGCTGTTTTTT. Protein: CASSMGTSPIAGELFF.

This chain links TRBV2 with TRBJ1-6; weak D call: TRBD1 (5 bases). Germline V gene lookup returns CDR1 SNHLY and CDR2 FYNNEI. V gave up 5 bases and J gave up 10 bases, with 9 bases separating them. The length of the CDR3 is 12 residues. Written as DNA, the CDR3 is TGTGCCAGCAGTTCGGGGGGATCACCCCTCCACTTT. Protein sequence: CASSSGGSPLHF. Variable domain in full (rest from reference TRBV2 and TRBJ1-6): EPEVTQTPSHQVTQMGQEVILRCVPISNHLYFYWYRQILGQKVEFLVSFYNNEISEKSEIFDDQFSVERPDGSNFTLKIRSTKLEDSAMYFCASSSGGSPLHFGNGTRLTVT.

This sequence joins TRBV2 and TRBJ2-5, with D perhaps matching TRBD2 (6 bases). The V gene lost 7 bases and the J gene lost 3 bases, with 15 bases spanning the gap. The CDR3 covers 14 residues. Germline-derived CDR1 and CDR2 are SNHLY and FYNNEI. The CDR3 reads CASTVSGGEETQYF. The CDR3 coding sequence is TGTGCCAGCACGGTTAGCGGAGGGGAAGAGACCCAGTACTTC.

This clone was picked up one time. The genes are TRBV10-3 and TRBJ2-7; D might be TRBD1 (5 bases). Germline V gene sequence: CDR1 ENHRY, CDR2 SYGVKD. This CDR3 is built from 14 residues. V was clipped by 2 bases and J by 1 base, with 9 bases between them. CDR3 sequence (DNA): TGTGCCATCAGTGAGCCAGGGTGGTCCTACGAGCAGTACTTC. Translating it yields CAISEPGWSYEQYF.

V and J are TRBV6-7 and TRBJ2-7; TRBD1 agrees at 12 bases. TRBV6-7 is placed among ORFs of uncertain function. This CDR3 region has 15 residues. The junction had 5 bases not matched to a gene; V was cut back by 3 bases and J by 5 bases. CDR3 coding DNA: TGTGCCAGCAGTTATATGGGGACAGGGGGCCACGAGCAGTACTTC. Translated, it gives CASSYMGTGGHEQYF.

The CDR3 reads CASSRTSGSYNEQFF. The CDR3 DNA sequence: TGTGCCAGTAGTAGAACCAGCGGCTCCTACAATGAGCAGTTCTTC. The J gene is TRBJ2-1, the V gene TRBV19, with D possibly matching TRBD2 (5 bases). The CDR3 spans 15 residues. V lost 4 bases, J lost 0 bases, and 10 bases lay in between. Germline values: CDR1 LNHDA, CDR2 SQIVND (reference sequence).

This clone was counted once. This chain connects TRBV6-2 or TRBV6-3 to TRBJ2-3, with 10 positions matching TRBD2. CDR3 length equals 17 residues. The junction had 10 bases not matched to a gene; V was cut back by 3 bases and J by 4 bases. Germline CDR1 is MNHEY and CDR2 is SVGEGT. The CDR3 loop is CASSYDPSGSGADTQYF. The CDR3 region has the DNA TGTGCCAGCAGTTATGATCCTAGCGGGAGTGGGGCAGATACGCAGTATTTT.

This clone was detected once. The chain links TRBV12-3 or TRBV12-4 to TRBJ1-1, with TRBD1 matching 7 bases. The V and J ends lost 5 bases and 4 bases, in that order; junction bases with no gene match: 4. The CDR3 totals 13 residues. The CDR3 DNA follows: TGTGCCAGCAGTCCGGGACAGTCCACTGAAGCTTTCTTT. Protein: CASSPGQSTEAFF.

This rearrangement joins TRBV5-1 to TRBJ2-1, with 10 positions matching TRBD1. Germline V gene sequence: CDR1 SGHRS, CDR2 YFSETQ. The CDR3 totals 15 residues. V was clipped by 4 bases and J by 5 bases; unmatched bases: 6. CDR3 bases: TGCGCCAGCAGCCTTACCGGGACAGGGGACAATGAGCAGTTCTTC. Translated: CASSLTGTGDNEQFF.